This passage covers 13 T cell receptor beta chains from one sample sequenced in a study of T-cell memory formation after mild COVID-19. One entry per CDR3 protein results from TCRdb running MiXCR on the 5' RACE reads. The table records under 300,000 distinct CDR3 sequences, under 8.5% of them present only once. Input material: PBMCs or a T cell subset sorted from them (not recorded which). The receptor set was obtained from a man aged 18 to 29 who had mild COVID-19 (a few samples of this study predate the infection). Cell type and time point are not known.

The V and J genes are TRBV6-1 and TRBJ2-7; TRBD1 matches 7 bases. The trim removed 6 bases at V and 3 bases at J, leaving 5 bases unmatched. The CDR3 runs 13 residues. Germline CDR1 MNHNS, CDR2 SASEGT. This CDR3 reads CASRTGPSYEQYV. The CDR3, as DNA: TGTGCCAGCAGGACAGGGCCGAGCTACGAGCAGTACGTC.

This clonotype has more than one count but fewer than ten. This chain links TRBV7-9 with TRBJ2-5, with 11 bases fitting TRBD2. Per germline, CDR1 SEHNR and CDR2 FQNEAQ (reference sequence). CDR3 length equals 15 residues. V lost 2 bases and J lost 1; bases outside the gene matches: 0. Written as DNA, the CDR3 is TGTGCCAGCAGCTTAACTAGCGGGAGCCAAGAGACCCAGTACTTC. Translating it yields CASSLTSGSQETQYF.

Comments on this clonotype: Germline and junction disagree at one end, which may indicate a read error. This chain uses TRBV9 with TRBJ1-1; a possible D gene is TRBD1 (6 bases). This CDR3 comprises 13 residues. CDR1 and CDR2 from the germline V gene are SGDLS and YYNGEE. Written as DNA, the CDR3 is TGTGCCAGCAGAGTAGACTTCAGGGGTACGACTTTCTTT. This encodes CASRVDFRGTTFF.

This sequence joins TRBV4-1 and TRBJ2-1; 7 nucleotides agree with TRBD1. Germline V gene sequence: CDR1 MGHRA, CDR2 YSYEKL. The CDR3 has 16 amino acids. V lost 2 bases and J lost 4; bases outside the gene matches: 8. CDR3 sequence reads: CASSQPARDRYNEQFF. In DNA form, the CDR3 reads TGCGCCAGCAGCCAACCCGCCCGGGACAGATACAATGAGCAGTTCTTC.

CDR3 nucleotide sequence: TGTGCTACCTGGGGGGGAGATACGCAGTATTTT. It translates to CATWGGDTQYF. The V and J genes are TRBV6-6 and TRBJ2-3, with 7 bases that match TRBD2. The CDR3 length is 11 residues. Germline V gene lookup returns CDR1 MNHNY and CDR2 SVGAGI (reference sequence).

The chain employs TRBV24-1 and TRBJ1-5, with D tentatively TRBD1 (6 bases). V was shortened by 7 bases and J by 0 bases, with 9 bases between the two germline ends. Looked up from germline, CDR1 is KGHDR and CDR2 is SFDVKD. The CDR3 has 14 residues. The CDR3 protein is CATSGQTSNQPQHF. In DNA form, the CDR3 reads TGTGCCACCAGCGGACAGACTAGCAATCAGCCCCAGCATTTT.

The CDR3 DNA follows: TGTGCCAGCAGTCACCCGGATTCCTACGAGCAGTACTTC. This sequence encodes CASSHPDSYEQYF. The chain uses TRBV6-6 and TRBJ2-7; no definite D call. CDR3 length: 13 amino acids. Germline V gene sequence: CDR1 MNHNY, CDR2 SVGAGI (reference sequence). With 5 bases removed from V and 1 base from J, the gap between germline ends came to 9 bases.

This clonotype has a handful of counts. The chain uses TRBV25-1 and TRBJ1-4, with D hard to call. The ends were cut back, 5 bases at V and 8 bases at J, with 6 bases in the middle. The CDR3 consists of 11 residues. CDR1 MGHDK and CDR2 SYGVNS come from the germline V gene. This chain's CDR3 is CASSRNEKLFF. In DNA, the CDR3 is TGTGCCAGCAGTCGTAACGAAAAACTGTTTTTT.

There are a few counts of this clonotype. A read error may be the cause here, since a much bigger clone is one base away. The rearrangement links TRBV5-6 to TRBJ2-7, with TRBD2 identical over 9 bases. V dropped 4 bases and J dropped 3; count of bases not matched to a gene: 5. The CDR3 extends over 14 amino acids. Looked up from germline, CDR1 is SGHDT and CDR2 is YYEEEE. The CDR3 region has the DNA TGTGCCAGCAGCCCCGGGACTAGCTTCTACGAGCAGTACTTC. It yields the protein CASSPGTSFYEQYF.

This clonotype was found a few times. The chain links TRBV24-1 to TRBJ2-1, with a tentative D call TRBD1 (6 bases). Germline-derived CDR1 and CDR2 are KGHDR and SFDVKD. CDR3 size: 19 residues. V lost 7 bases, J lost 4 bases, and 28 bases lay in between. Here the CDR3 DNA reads TGTGCCACCAGCCCTTCTTTGTATGTGGTCGGGACAAGGTACAATGAGCAGTTCTTC. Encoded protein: CATSPSLYVVGTRYNEQFF.

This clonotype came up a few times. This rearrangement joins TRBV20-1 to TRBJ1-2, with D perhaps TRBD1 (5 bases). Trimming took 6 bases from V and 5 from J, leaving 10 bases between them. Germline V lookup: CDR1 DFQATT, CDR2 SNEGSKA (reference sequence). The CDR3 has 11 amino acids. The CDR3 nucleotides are TGCAGTGCCCCCGGGGGGTATGGCTACACCTTC. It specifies CSAPGGYGYTF.

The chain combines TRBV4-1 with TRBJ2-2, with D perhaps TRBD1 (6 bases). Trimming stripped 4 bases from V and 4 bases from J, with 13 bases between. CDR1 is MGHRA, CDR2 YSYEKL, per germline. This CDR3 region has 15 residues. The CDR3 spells CASSLAAGATGELFF. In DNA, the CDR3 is TGCGCCAGCAGCCTAGCAGCAGGGGCCACCGGGGAGCTGTTTTTT.

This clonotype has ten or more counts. The CDR3 DNA is TGCGCCAGCAGGGACAGGGGGTCCTACAATGAGCAGTTCTTC. The encoded protein is CASRDRGSYNEQFF. The V and J genes are TRBV10-2 and TRBJ2-1, with TRBD1 identical over 10 bases. V shed 6 bases and J 1 base; nucleotides not matched to a gene: 0. The CDR3 is 14 residues long. Germline V gene data show CDR1 as WSHSY and CDR2 as SAAADI.